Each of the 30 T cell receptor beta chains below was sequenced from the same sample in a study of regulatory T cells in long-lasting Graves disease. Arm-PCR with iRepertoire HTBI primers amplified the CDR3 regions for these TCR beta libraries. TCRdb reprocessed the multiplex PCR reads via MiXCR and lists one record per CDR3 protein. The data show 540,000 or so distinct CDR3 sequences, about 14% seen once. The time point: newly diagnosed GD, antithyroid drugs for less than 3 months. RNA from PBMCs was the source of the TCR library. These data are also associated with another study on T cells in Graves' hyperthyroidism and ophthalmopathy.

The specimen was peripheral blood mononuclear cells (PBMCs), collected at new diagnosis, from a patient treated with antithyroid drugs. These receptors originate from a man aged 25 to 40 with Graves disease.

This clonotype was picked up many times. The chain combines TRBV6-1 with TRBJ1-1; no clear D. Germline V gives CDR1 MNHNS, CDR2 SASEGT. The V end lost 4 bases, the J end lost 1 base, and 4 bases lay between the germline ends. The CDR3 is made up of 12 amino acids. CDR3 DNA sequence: TGTGCCAGCAGTGCCTGGAACACTGAAGCTTTCTTT. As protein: CASSAWNTEAFF.

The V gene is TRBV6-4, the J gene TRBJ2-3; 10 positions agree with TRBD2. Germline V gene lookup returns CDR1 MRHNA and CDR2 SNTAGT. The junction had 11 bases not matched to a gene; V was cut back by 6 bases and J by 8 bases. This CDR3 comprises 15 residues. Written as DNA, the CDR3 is TGTGCCAGCAGCCAAATTCCTAGCGGGAGTGTTACGCAGTATTTT. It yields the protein CASSQIPSGSVTQYF.

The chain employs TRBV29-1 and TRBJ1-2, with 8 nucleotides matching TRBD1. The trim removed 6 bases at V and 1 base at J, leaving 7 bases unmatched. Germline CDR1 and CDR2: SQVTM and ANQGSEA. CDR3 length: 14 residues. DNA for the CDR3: TGCAGCGTAGGGACAGGCGTCCGTAACTATGGCTACACCTTC. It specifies CSVGTGVRNYGYTF.

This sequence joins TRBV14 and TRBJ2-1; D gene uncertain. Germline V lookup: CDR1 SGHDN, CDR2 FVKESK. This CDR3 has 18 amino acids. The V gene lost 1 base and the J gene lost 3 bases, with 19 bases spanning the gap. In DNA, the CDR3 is TGTGCCAGCAGCCAAGGTCTTAAAGCCAAGGTTTACTACAATGAGCAGTTCTTC. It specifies CASSQGLKAKVYYNEQFF. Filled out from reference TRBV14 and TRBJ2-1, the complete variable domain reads EAGVTQFPSHSVIEKGQTVTLRCDPISGHDNLYWYRRVMGKEIKFLLHFVKESKQDESGMPNNRFLAERTGGTYSTLKVQPAELEDSGVYFCASSQGLKAKVYYNEQFFGPGTRLTVL.

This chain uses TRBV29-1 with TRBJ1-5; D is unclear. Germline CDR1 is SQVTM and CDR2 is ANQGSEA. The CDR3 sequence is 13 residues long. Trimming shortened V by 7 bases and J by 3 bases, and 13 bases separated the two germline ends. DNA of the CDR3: TGCAGCGCCCAAACGGAGACCAATCAGCCCCAGCATTTT. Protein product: CSAQTETNQPQHF.

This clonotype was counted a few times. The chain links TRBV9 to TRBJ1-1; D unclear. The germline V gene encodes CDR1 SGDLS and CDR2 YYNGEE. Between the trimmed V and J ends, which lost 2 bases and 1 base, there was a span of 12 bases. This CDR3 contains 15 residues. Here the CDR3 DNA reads TGTGCCAGCAGCGTGGACCCCAGACAGAACACTGAAGCTTTCTTT. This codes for CASSVDPRQNTEAFF.

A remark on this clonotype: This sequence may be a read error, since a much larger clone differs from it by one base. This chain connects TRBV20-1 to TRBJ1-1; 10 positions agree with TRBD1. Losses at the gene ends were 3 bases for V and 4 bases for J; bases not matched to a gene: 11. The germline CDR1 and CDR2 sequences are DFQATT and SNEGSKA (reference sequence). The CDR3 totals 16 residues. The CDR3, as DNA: TGCAGTGCTAGTCCCGGGACAGGGGCCCAGAGCACTGAAGCTTTCTTT. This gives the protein CSASPGTGAQSTEAFF.

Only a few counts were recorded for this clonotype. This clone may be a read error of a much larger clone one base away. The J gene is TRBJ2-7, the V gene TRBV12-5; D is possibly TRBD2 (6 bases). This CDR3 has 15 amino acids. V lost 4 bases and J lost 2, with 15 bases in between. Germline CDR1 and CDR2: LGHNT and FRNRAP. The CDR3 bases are TGTGCTAGTGGTTATCTAGCGAGAGTTGCCTACGAGCAGTACTTC. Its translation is CASGYLARVAYEQYF.

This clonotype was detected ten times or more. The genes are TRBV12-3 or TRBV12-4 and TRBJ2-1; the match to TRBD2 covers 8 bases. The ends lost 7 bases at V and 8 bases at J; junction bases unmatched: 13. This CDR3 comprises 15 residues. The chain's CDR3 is CASMTSAGWADEQFF. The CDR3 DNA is TGTGCCAGCATGACTAGCGCGGGATGGGCTGATGAGCAGTTCTTC.

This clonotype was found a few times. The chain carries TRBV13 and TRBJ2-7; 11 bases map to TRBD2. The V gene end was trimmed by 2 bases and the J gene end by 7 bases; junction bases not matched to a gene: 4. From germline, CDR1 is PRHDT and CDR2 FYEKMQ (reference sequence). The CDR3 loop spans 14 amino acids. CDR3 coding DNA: TGTGCCAGCAGCTTAATTAGCGGGAGGGGGGAGCAGTACTTC. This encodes CASSLISGRGEQYF.

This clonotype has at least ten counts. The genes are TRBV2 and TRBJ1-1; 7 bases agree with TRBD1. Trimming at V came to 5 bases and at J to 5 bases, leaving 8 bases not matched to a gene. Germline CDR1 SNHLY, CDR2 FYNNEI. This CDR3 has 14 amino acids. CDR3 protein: CASSTASRGTEAFF. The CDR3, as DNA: TGTGCCAGCAGTACCGCTTCCAGGGGGACTGAAGCTTTCTTT.

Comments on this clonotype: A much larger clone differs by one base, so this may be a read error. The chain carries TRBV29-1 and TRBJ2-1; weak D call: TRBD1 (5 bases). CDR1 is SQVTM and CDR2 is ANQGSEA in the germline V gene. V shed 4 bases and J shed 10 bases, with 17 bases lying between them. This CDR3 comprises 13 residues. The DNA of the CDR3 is TGCAGCGTTGTGCAGGACATAGCCTACGAGCAGTTCTTC. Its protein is CSVVQDIAYEQFF.

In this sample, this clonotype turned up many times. The CDR3 region is CASSPEPLAGRDGELFF. In nucleotides, the CDR3 is TGTGCCAGCAGTCCTGAGCCCTTAGCGGGAAGGGACGGGGAGCTGTTTTTT. The chain has TRBV12-3 or TRBV12-4 and TRBJ2-2, with 8 positions matching TRBD2. Losses at the gene ends were 5 bases for V and 7 bases for J; bases not matched to a gene: 15. CDR3 length equals 17 residues.

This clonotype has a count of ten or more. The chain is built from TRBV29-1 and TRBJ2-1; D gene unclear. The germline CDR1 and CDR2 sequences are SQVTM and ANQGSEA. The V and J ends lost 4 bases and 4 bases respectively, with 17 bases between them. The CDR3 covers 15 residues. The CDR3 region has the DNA TGCAGCGTTGTTTCTTGGGTCCTAAGGTACAATGAGCAGTTCTTC. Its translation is CSVVSWVLRYNEQFF.

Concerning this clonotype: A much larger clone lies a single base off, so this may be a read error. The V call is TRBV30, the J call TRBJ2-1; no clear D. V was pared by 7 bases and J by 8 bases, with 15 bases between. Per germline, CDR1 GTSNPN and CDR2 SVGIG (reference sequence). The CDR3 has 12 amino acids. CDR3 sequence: CASTPAWDEQFF. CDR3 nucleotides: TGTGCCTCGACGCCAGCGTGGGATGAGCAGTTCTTC.

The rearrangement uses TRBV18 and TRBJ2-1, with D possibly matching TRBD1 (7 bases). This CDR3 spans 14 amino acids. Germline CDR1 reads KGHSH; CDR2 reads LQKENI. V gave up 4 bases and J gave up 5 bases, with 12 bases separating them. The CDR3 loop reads CASSRGGGNNEQFF. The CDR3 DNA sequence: TGTGCCAGCTCACGAGGGGGCGGGAACAATGAGCAGTTCTTC.

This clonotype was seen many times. This CDR3 reads CSAARTGTRGETQYF. In DNA, the CDR3 is TGCAGTGCGGCAAGAACCGGGACTAGAGGGGAGACCCAGTACTTC. The chain employs TRBV20-1 and TRBJ2-5; 8 bases line up with TRBD2. The CDR3 sequence is 15 residues long. The germline CDR1 and CDR2 sequences are DFQATT and SNEGSKA (reference sequence). The trim removed 6 bases at V and 5 bases at J, leaving 14 bases unmatched.

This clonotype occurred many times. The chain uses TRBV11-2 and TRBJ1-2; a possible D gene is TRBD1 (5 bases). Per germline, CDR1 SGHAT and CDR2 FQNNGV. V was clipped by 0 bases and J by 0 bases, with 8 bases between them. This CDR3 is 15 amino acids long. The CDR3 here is CASSLDGASNYGYTF. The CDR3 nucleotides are TGTGCCAGCAGCTTAGACGGGGCTTCTAACTATGGCTACACCTTC.

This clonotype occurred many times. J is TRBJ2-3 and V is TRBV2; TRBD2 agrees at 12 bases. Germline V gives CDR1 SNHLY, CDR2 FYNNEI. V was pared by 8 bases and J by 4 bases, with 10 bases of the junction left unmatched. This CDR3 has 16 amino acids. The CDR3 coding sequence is TGTGCCAGCCTTGCTAGCGGGAGGGCCGGGGCAGATACGCAGTATTTT. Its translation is CASLASGRAGADTQYF.

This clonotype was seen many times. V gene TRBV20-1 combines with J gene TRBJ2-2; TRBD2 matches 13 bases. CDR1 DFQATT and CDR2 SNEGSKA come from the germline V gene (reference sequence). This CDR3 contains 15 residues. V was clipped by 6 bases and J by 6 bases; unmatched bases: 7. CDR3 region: CSATTSGRVSGELFF. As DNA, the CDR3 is TGCAGTGCCACCACTAGCGGGAGGGTGTCCGGGGAGCTGTTTTTT.

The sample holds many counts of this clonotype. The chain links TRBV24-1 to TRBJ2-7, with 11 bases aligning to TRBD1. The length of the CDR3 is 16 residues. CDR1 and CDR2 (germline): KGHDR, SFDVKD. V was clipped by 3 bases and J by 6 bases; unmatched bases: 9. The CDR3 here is CATSDPGQGARGEQYF. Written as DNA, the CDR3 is TGTGCCACCAGTGATCCTGGACAGGGGGCGCGAGGCGAGCAGTACTTC.

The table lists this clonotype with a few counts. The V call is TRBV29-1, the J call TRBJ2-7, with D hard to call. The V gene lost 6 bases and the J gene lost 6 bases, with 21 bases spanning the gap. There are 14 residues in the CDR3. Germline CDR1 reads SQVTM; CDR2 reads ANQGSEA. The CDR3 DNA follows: TGCAGCGTCTCCCCGTTGACTTCGAAGCGCGAGCAGTACTTC. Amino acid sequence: CSVSPLTSKREQYF.

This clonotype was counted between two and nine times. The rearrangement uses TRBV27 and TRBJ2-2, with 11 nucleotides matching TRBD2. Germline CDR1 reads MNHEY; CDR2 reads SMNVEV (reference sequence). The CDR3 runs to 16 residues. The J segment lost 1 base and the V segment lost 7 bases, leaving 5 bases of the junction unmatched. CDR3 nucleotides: TGTGCCAGCAACCTCCTAGCGGGAGGGAACACCGGGGAGCTGTTTTTT. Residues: CASNLLAGGNTGELFF.

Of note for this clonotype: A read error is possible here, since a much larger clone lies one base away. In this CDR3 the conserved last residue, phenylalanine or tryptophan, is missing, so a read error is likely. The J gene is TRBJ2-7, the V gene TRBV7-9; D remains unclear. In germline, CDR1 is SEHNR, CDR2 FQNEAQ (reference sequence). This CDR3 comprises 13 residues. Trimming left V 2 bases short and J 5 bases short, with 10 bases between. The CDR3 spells CASSLMTGDEQYS. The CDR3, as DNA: TGTGCCAGCAGCTTAATGACGGGCGACGAGCAGTACTCC.

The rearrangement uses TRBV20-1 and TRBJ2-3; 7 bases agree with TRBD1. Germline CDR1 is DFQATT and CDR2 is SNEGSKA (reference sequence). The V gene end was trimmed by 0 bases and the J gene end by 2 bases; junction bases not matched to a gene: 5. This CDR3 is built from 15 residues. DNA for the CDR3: TGCAGTGCTAGAGATCAGGGGGTGCCCACAGATACGCAGTATTTT. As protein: CSARDQGVPTDTQYF.

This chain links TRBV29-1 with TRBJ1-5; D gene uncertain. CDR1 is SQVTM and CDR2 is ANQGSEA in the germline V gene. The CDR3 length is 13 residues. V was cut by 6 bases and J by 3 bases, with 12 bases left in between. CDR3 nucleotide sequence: TGCAGCGTGGGATCGGGCCTCAATCAGCCCCAGCATTTT. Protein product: CSVGSGLNQPQHF.

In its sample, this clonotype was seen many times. The chain's CDR3 is CASSFEARGLRIKNTEAFF. CDR3 bases: TGTGCCAGCAGTTTCGAAGCCAGGGGGCTGCGGATAAAGAACACTGAAGCTTTCTTT. V usage is TRBV12-3 or TRBV12-4 and J usage is TRBJ1-1; 8 bases fit TRBD1. The CDR3 extends over 19 amino acids. J gave up 1 base and V 3 bases, and 16 bases lay outside the gene matches.

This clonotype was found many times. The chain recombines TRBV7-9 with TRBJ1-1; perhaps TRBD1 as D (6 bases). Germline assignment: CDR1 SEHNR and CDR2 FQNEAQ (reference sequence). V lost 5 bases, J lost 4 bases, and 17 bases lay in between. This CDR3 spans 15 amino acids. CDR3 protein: CASSRRTEIGTEAFF. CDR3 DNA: TGTGCCAGCAGCCGACGGACAGAAATCGGCACTGAAGCTTTCTTT. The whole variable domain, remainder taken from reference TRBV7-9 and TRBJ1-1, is DTGVSQNPRHKITKRGQNVTFRCDPISEHNRLYWYRQTLGQGPEFLTYFQNEAQLEKSRLLSDRFSAERPKGSFSTLEIQRTEQGDSAMYLCASSRRTEIGTEAFFGQGTRLTVV.

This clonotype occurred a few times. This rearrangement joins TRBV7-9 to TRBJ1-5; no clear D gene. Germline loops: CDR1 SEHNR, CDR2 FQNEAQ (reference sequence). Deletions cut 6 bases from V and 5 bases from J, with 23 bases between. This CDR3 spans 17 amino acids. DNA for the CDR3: TGTGCCAGCAGAGATGGGGAGGGAGGGAGCTATCATCAGCCCCAGCATTTT. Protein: CASRDGEGGSYHQPQHF.

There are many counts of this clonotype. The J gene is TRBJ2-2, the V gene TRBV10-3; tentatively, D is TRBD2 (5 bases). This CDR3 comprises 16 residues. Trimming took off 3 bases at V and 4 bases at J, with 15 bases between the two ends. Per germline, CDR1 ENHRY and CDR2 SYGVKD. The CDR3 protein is CAISDHSGIRTGELFF. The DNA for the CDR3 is TGTGCCATCAGTGACCATTCCGGGATCCGCACCGGGGAGCTGTTTTTT.